This passage covers 31 T cell receptor beta chains from one sample sequenced in a study of human T cells and chemical hapten exposure. TCRdb reanalysed the RACE reads using MiXCR and keeps one entry per CDR3 protein. Of 84,000 or so distinct CDR3 sequences detected, roughly 10% appear once; the ten largest clones hold under 2.5%. The time point: patch test 2, 6 weeks after DPC sensitization. Treatment defined: therapeutic diphenylcyclopropenone sensitization with weekly scalp DPC. The sample in question was whole blood, obtained in connection with sensitization to the hapten diphenylcyclopropenone (DPC). All receptors derive from a woman aged 25 to 39 with alopecia areata. Some clones in this sample may be carry-over from other donors' samples.

This clonotype was detected many times. The chain carries TRBV4-2 and TRBJ2-1; 9 positions agree with TRBD2. After removal of 10 bases from V and 1 base from J, the junction contained 5 bases not matched to a gene. This CDR3 has 14 residues. Germline CDR1 and CDR2: LGHNA and YNFKEQ. The CDR3 DNA follows: TGTGCCACCCGTAGCGGGGGATCCTACAATGAGCAGTTCTTC. Translation gives CATRSGGSYNEQFF.

The V and J genes are TRBV18 and TRBJ1-5, with D unclear. Germline V gives CDR1 KGHSH, CDR2 LQKENI. The V end was cut by 6 bases, the J end by 2 bases, with 14 bases between. This CDR3 region has 15 residues. As DNA, the CDR3 is TGTGCCAGCTCTTTCGGGTGGGAGGGCAATCAGCCCCAGCATTTT. It is translated as CASSFGWEGNQPQHF.

The chain combines TRBV20-1 with TRBJ2-2; D could derive from TRBD1 or TRBD2 (5 bases each). The V end was cut by 5 bases, the J end by 5 bases, with 15 bases between. The CDR3 has 14 amino acids. Per germline, CDR1 DFQATT and CDR2 SNEGSKA (reference sequence). Here the CDR3 DNA reads TGCAGTGCTGAACTAGTGGGGGTAACCGGGGAGCTGTTTTTT. This codes for CSAELVGVTGELFF.

There are many counts of this clonotype. The chain couples TRBV5-4 to TRBJ1-1; D possibly corresponds to TRBD1 (5 bases). CDR1 is SGHNT, CDR2 YYREEE, per germline (reference sequence). CDR3 length equals 15 residues. The ends were cut back, 4 bases at V and 7 bases at J, with 20 bases in the middle. In DNA, the CDR3 is TGTGCCAGCAGCCCCGACCCGGGACTCGTACGTGAAGCTTTCTTT. Its protein is CASSPDPGLVREAFF.

In this sample, this clonotype turned up many times. The CDR3 coding sequence is TGTGCCAGCAGCCCTGACAGGGCTACTGAAGCTTTCTTT. The encoded protein is CASSPDRATEAFF. The chain employs TRBV11-2 and TRBJ1-1, with TRBD1 matching 7 bases. Germline CDR1 reads SGHAT; CDR2 reads FQNNGV. CDR3 length: 13 residues. V trimming: 5 bases; J trimming: 5 bases; junction bases outside the gene matches: 5.

There are many counts of this clonotype. The chain employs TRBV6-5 and TRBJ1-2, with TRBD1 as a possible D gene (5 bases). CDR1 MNHEY and CDR2 SVGAGI come from the germline V gene. V was pared by 2 bases and J by 4 bases, with 14 bases between. The CDR3 runs to 15 residues. The CDR3 sequence: CASSYMGRGGYGYTF. The CDR3 DNA reads as TGTGCCAGCAGTTACATGGGAAGGGGCGGCTATGGCTACACCTTC.

The chain links TRBV10-3 to TRBJ2-7, with D perhaps matching TRBD2 (5 bases). The CDR3 spans 14 residues. Germline V gene sequence: CDR1 ENHRY, CDR2 SYGVKD. The CDR3 nucleotides are TGTGCGACCCTCGGTAGTCCGGGGTCCTACGAGCAGTACTTC. It translates to CATLGSPGSYEQYF.

This clonotype was counted only a few times. The chain has TRBV29-1 and TRBJ2-3; no firm D call. Per the germline V gene, CDR1 is SQVTM and CDR2 is ANQGSEA. Trimming cost V 4 bases and J 4 bases, with 6 bases left between them. The CDR3 spans 11 residues. The CDR3 here is CSVGESDTQYF. The CDR3 DNA reads TGCAGCGTTGGAGAATCAGATACGCAGTATTTT.

This clonotype has ten or more counts. The rearrangement links TRBV13 to TRBJ2-1; TRBD2 agrees at 9 bases. Germline V gene data show CDR1 as PRHDT and CDR2 as FYEKMQ (reference sequence). The CDR3 loop spans 17 amino acids. Trimming took 5 bases from V and 6 from J; bases not matched to a gene: 14. The CDR3 DNA reads as TGTGCCAGCAGCCCTCGAATCGGACTAGCGATATCCAATGAGCAGTTCTTC. It encodes CASSPRIGLAISNEQFF.

The sample holds a few counts of this clonotype. The CDR3 nucleotides read TGTGCCAGCAGCTTACAGGGGTGGGCCACTGAAGCTTTCTTT. This codes for CASSLQGWATEAFF. J is TRBJ1-1 and V is TRBV7-2; weak D call: TRBD1 (6 bases). Per germline, CDR1 SGHTA and CDR2 FQGNSA. V lost 2 bases, J lost 4 bases, and 11 bases lay in between. The CDR3 loop spans 14 amino acids.

This clonotype was counted ten times or more. V gene TRBV5-1 combines with J gene TRBJ2-3; 11 nucleotides agree with TRBD1. The V segment lost 4 bases and the J segment 5 bases; nucleotides outside the gene matches: 9. Germline-derived CDR1 and CDR2 are SGHRS and YFSETQ. The CDR3 extends over 16 amino acids. Here the CDR3 reads CASSPPMGQGGDTQYF. CDR3 DNA: TGCGCCAGCAGCCCCCCGATGGGACAGGGGGGAGATACGCAGTATTTT.

J is TRBJ1-5 and V is TRBV20-1; possible D gene TRBD1, 5 bases. V was trimmed by 5 bases and J by 1 base, leaving 15 bases between them. This CDR3 is built from 15 residues. Germline CDR1 is DFQATT and CDR2 is SNEGSKA (reference sequence). CDR3 in DNA: TGCAGTGCTTCAGGAGGAAGGGGAAGCAATCAGCCCCAGCATTTT. Its protein product is CSASGGRGSNQPQHF.

This clonotype turned up a few times. The chain recombines TRBV5-1 with TRBJ2-3; 7 nucleotides line up with TRBD1. J lost 2 bases, V lost 4 bases, and 10 bases had no gene match. The CDR3 is made up of 16 amino acids. CDR1 is SGHRS and CDR2 is YFSETQ in the germline V gene. The CDR3 DNA sequence: TGCGCCAGCAGCCCCCAGTTTAGGGGGCACACAGATACGCAGTATTTT. Translating it yields CASSPQFRGHTDTQYF.

This clonotype was recorded a few times. This rearrangement joins TRBV5-4 to TRBJ2-7; 7 bases fit TRBD2. Germline CDR1 is SGHNT and CDR2 is YYREEE (reference sequence). V lost 3 bases and J lost 5; bases outside the gene matches: 11. The CDR3 has 15 residues. The chain's CDR3 is CASSWGAGPRDEQYF. CDR3 bases: TGTGCCAGCAGCTGGGGAGCGGGACCCAGGGACGAGCAGTACTTC.

This clonotype was seen at least ten times. The V and J genes are TRBV12-3 or TRBV12-4 and TRBJ1-2; 8 bases map to TRBD1. The CDR3 is 12 residues long. V was clipped by 8 bases and J by 6 bases; unmatched bases: 5. CDR3 protein: CASYGQGNGYTF. The CDR3 DNA is TGTGCCAGCTATGGACAGGGTAATGGCTACACCTTC.

This clonotype was seen at least ten times. J is TRBJ1-5 and V is TRBV6-6; 9 nucleotides agree with TRBD1. Trimming at V came to 6 bases and at J to 10 bases, leaving 13 bases not matched to a gene. The CDR3 spans 15 residues. Per germline, CDR1 MNHNY and CDR2 SVGAGI (reference sequence). Here the CDR3 DNA reads TGTGCCAGCAGGTGGGGGACAGGGCCCGAGGGACCCCAGCATTTT. Its translation is CASRWGTGPEGPQHF.

This clonotype was observed a few times. At one of its ends the junction is not consistent with the germline gene, which may arise from a read error. The chain employs TRBV18 and TRBJ1-2; no clear D gene. The CDR3 is 16 amino acids. Germline CDR1 KGHSH, CDR2 LQKENI. The CDR3 protein is CASSPIGPAGGNGCTF. The CDR3 DNA is TGTGCCAGCTCACCAATAGGTCCTGCAGGAGGGAATGGCTGCACCTTC. Looking up the rest from reference TRBV18 and TRBJ1-2 gives the full variable domain: NAGVMQNPRHLVRRRGQEARLRCSPMKGHSHVYWYRQLPEEGLKFMVYLQKENIIDESGMPKERFSAEFPKEGPSILRIQQVVRGDSAAYFCASSPIGPAGGNGCTFGSGTRLTVV.

The rearrangement links TRBV5-5 to TRBJ1-1; D call uncertain. Trimming removed 4 bases from V and 0 bases from J, with 13 bases in between. This CDR3 region has 15 residues. Germline-derived CDR1 and CDR2 are SGHKS and YYEKEE (reference sequence). The CDR3 here is CASSTDPALNTEAFF. For the CDR3, the DNA is TGTGCCAGCAGCACGGACCCAGCCCTGAACACTGAAGCTTTCTTT. The whole variable domain, remainder taken from reference TRBV5-5 and TRBJ1-1, is DAGVTQSPTHLIKTRGQQVTLRCSPISGHKSVSWYQQVLGQGPQFIFQYYEKEERGRGNFPDRFSARQFPNYSSELNVNALLLGDSALYLCASSTDPALNTEAFFGQGTRLTVV.

This clonotype was counted between two and nine times. The V gene is TRBV12-5, the J gene TRBJ2-5; the D gene is possibly TRBD1 (6 bases). The germline CDR1 and CDR2 sequences are LGHNT and FRNRAP. The CDR3 has 13 amino acids. Trimming took off 7 bases at V and 2 bases at J, with 11 bases between the two ends. The CDR3 region is CASEGVNQETQYF. The CDR3 DNA is TGTGCTAGTGAGGGGGTAAATCAAGAGACCCAGTACTTC.

The chain uses TRBV5-1 and TRBJ1-2; perhaps TRBD1 as D (5 bases). V was trimmed by 2 bases and J by 6 bases, leaving 14 bases between them. The CDR3 contains 14 residues. Germline V CDR1 and CDR2: SGHRS, YFSETQ. For the CDR3, the DNA is TGCGCCAGCAGCTTCAACCAGGGTCCGCATGGCTACACCTTC. Protein sequence: CASSFNQGPHGYTF.

This clonotype was observed many times. The chain joins TRBV7-2 to TRBJ2-5, with 10 bases lining up with TRBD2. Germline CDR1 reads SGHTA; CDR2 reads FQGNSA. Trimming at V came to 4 bases and at J to 6 bases, leaving 8 bases not matched to a gene. CDR3 size: 15 residues. DNA for the CDR3: TGTGCCAGCAGCTATAAGCGGGGGGGCCTGCAGACCCAGTACTTC. Translating it yields CASSYKRGGLQTQYF.

This clonotype came up a few times. The chain links TRBV27 to TRBJ2-2; D not certain. The CDR3 extends over 11 amino acids. CDR1 MNHEY and CDR2 SMNVEV come from the germline V gene (reference sequence). V lost 3 bases and J lost 7, with 3 bases in between. CDR3 residues: CASSFGGELFF. The DNA for the CDR3 is TGTGCCAGCAGTTTCGGCGGGGAGCTGTTTTTT.

This clonotype was recorded many times. The chain combines TRBV29-1 with TRBJ2-3; D is possibly TRBD1 or TRBD2 (5 bases each). Deletions cut 3 bases from V and 1 base from J, with 8 bases between. The CDR3 is made up of 13 amino acids. The germline V gene encodes CDR1 SQVTM and CDR2 ANQGSEA. The CDR3: CSVDGTGTDTQYF. Written as DNA, the CDR3 is TGCAGCGTTGACGGGACGGGCACAGATACGCAGTATTTT.

The table lists this clonotype with many counts. This chain connects TRBV30 to TRBJ1-5, with TRBD1 identical over 8 bases. The ends lost 5 bases at V and 7 bases at J; junction bases unmatched: 4. The CDR3 sequence is 12 residues long. CDR1 and CDR2 (germline): GTSNPN, SVGIG (reference sequence). The DNA of the CDR3 is TGTGCCTGGCGACAGGGGCACCAGCCCCAGCATTTT. Translated, it gives CAWRQGHQPQHF.

This clonotype was recorded many times. This chain uses TRBV5-1 with TRBJ2-7, with D possibly matching TRBD2 (5 bases). The germline V and J ends were trimmed by 0 bases and 7 bases, with 11 bases remaining between them. This CDR3 contains 13 residues. CDR1 is SGHRS, CDR2 YFSETQ, per germline. Here the CDR3 reads CASSLGPPGEQYF. The CDR3 DNA follows: TGCGCCAGCAGCTTGGGACCGCCGGGGGAGCAGTACTTC.

The J gene is TRBJ2-5, the V gene TRBV4-3; a weak D match, TRBD1 (5 bases). Trimming pared 0 bases from V and 6 bases from J, leaving 8 bases between. CDR3 length equals 13 residues. Germline V gives CDR1 LGHNA, CDR2 YSLEER. The CDR3 DNA reads as TGCGCCAGCAGCCAAGACAGGGCGAAGACCCAGTACTTC. Translating gives CASSQDRAKTQYF.

The CDR3 reads CASSLEGENGYTF. In nucleotides, the CDR3 is TGTGCCAGCAGCTTGGAGGGGGAGAATGGCTACACCTTC. The chain employs TRBV5-5 and TRBJ1-2; D may be TRBD1 (6 bases). The V and J ends lost 0 bases and 6 bases respectively, with 9 bases between them. This CDR3 is 13 amino acids long. Germline V lookup: CDR1 SGHKS, CDR2 YYEKEE (reference sequence).

The V gene is TRBV29-1, the J gene TRBJ1-1; D is undetermined. Germline assignment: CDR1 SQVTM and CDR2 ANQGSEA. The CDR3 extends over 10 amino acids. V lost 4 bases and J lost 8, with 8 bases in between. The chain's CDR3 is CSVVTPEAFF. CDR3 nucleotide sequence: TGCAGCGTTGTGACACCCGAAGCTTTCTTT.

This clonotype was seen only a few times. The J gene is TRBJ2-6, the V gene TRBV5-1; the D is unclear. This CDR3 spans 14 amino acids. The germline V gene encodes CDR1 SGHRS and CDR2 YFSETQ. Between the trimmed V and J ends, which lost 1 base and 4 bases, there was a span of 6 bases. The CDR3 spells CASSLSRGANVLTF. The CDR3 DNA sequence: TGCGCCAGCAGCTTGTCCAGGGGGGCCAACGTCCTGACTTTC.

This sequence joins TRBV20-1 and TRBJ1-1, with unresolved D. This CDR3 spans 11 amino acids. Trimming cost V 6 bases and J 1 base, with 6 bases left between them. Germline V CDR1 and CDR2: DFQATT, SNEGSKA (reference sequence). Here the CDR3 reads CSAAGNTEAFF. The CDR3 DNA sequence: TGCAGTGCAGCGGGGAACACTGAAGCTTTCTTT.

This clonotype appeared once. A much larger clone differs from this one at a single base, so this may be a read error. The chain uses TRBV12-3 or TRBV12-4 and TRBJ1-2; D remains unclear. The CDR3 consists of 14 residues. V was clipped by 2 bases and J by 10 bases, with 17 bases between them. CDR3 DNA sequence: TGTGCCAGCAGTTTACGGAGCACCCCCTCGGTCTACACCTTC. Protein product: CASSLRSTPSVYTF.